This T cell receptor (beta chain) was found in a study of cytomegalovirus exposure and HLA in healthy donors. About the research overall: Of all 400 or so donors who were genotyped, roughly 81% belonged to the Caucasian-associated ancestry cluster.

For this clone: The antigen is not known.

Trimming cost V 5 bases and J 12 bases; bases outside gene matches: 6. This CDR3 has 11 residues. Germline V gene sequence: CDR1 MNHEY, CDR2 SVGAGI. The PCR ran on 60 Vbeta and 13 Jbeta primers. The protocol was immunoSEQ multiplex PCR, while the TCRdb copy is restricted to in-frame clones and leaves out a portion. The table includes 250,000 or so clones, about nine tenths detected once. Study-level findings and limits: A later analysis linked more than 15,000 TCR beta sequences to HLA alleles at 0.05 false discovery rate. Many donors shared some public TCRs, even though most TCR sequences were rare. Reports credit the classifier with highly specific, highly sensitive diagnosis of cytomegalovirus status.

The sequencing input was PBMCs. The clonotype was recovered from a girl aged 2-9 years in good health and CMV-seronegative. The rearrangement links TRBV6-5 to TRBJ2-7; 8 bases line up with TRBD1. The CDR3, as DNA: TGTGCCAGCAGTCAGGGGGCCCAGCGGTACTTC. Protein product: CASSQGAQRYF.